Following are 12 T cell receptor beta chains from one sample sequenced in a study of patients and donors after allogeneic stem cell transplantation (TCRdb year 2020). The library was generated by RT-PCR. Sequenced on a NextSeq 550. The raw public reads went through TCRdb reprocessing: fastp at Q25, MiXCR clone calling, in-frame beta chains kept. When rows share a CDR3 protein, they turn into one entry using the most common DNA and genes. For this sample there are roughly 940,000 distinct CDR3 sequences; 18% appear just once. The ten largest clones capture 5% to 6.5% of the sample. Sequences were obtained from blood, either unsorted or a sorted T cell fraction (not recorded which). These receptor sequences come from a human donor who was either an allogeneic HSCT recipient or a stem cell or donor lymphocyte infusion donor (not recorded which). It is not recorded whose cells these are; they may come from a transplant donor.

The chain combines TRBV9 with TRBJ1-6, with no clear D. Trimming removed 0 bases at V and 9 bases at J, with 10 bases between. Germline V gene data show CDR1 as SGDLS and CDR2 as YYNGEE. The CDR3 runs to 14 residues. This CDR3 reads CASSVGRMGSPLHF. CDR3 in DNA: TGTGCCAGCAGCGTAGGGAGGATGGGTTCACCCCTCCACTTT.

This clonotype was picked up many times. The gene calls are TRBV20-1 and TRBJ1-6; TRBD1 matches 9 bases. The CDR3 has 13 residues. Germline CDR1 and CDR2: DFQATT and SNEGSKA (reference sequence). V lost 2 bases to trimming and J lost 8 bases; unmatched junction nucleotides: 1. CDR3: CSARRDRDSPLHF. CDR3 bases: TGCAGTGCTAGACGGGACAGGGATTCACCCCTCCACTTT.

This clonotype was observed a handful of times. This chain connects TRBV4-3 to TRBJ2-1, with 10 bases aligning to TRBD2. V shed 0 bases, J shed 5 bases, and the junction held 10 bases outside the gene matches. Germline V CDR1 and CDR2: LGHNA, YSLEER. CDR3 size: 18 residues. CDR3 protein: CASSQDLWSSGGNNEQFF. CDR3 DNA sequence: TGCGCCAGCAGCCAAGATTTGTGGTCTAGCGGGGGTAACAATGAGCAGTTCTTC.

The rearrangement uses TRBV3-1 and TRBJ1-5; D gene unclear. The CDR3 spans 15 residues. CDR1 LGHDT and CDR2 YNNKEL come from the germline V gene (reference sequence). The V gene lost 3 bases and the J gene lost 3 bases, with 12 bases spanning the gap. The CDR3 is CASSHQTGTNQPQHF. DNA for the CDR3: TGTGCCAGCAGCCACCAAACGGGTACCAATCAGCCCCAGCATTTT.

The genes are TRBV9 and TRBJ1-2; D might be TRBD1 (6 bases). Germline CDR1 and CDR2: SGDLS and YYNGEE. This CDR3 is built from 16 residues. V dropped 0 bases and J dropped 8 bases, with 20 bases sitting between them. DNA for the CDR3: TGTGCCAGCAGCGTAGGGTTCATGAGGGGGTCCGGGGGCTACACCTTC. Encoded protein: CASSVGFMRGSGGYTF.

This clonotype was counted at least ten times. The CDR3 is CSARDPYSGQSLEQFF. The CDR3 DNA follows: TGCAGTGCTAGAGACCCCTACTCGGGACAGTCTCTTGAGCAGTTCTTC. The chain employs TRBV20-1 and TRBJ2-1; 7 bases line up with TRBD1. The CDR3 contains 16 residues. Trimming took 0 bases from V and 9 from J; bases not matched to a gene: 14. Germline lookup yields CDR1 DFQATT and CDR2 SNEGSKA (reference sequence).

CDR3: CASSFDGRMNTEAFF. The DNA for the CDR3 is TGTGCCAGCAGTTTTGATGGGCGAATGAACACTGAAGCTTTCTTT. This chain joins TRBV12-3 or TRBV12-4 and TRBJ1-1; D gene ambiguous. The CDR3 totals 15 residues. V lost 3 bases, J lost 0 bases, and 11 bases lay in between.

V gene TRBV20-1 combines with J gene TRBJ2-5; 11 positions match TRBD2. The length of the CDR3 is 15 residues. Germline V gene sequence: CDR1 DFQATT, CDR2 SNEGSKA (reference sequence). V lost 1 base to trimming and J lost 5 bases; unmatched junction nucleotides: 6. This chain's CDR3 is CSARVLAGAGETQYF. Written as DNA, the CDR3 is TGCAGTGCTAGAGTACTAGCGGGGGCCGGGGAGACCCAGTACTTC.

As regards this clonotype: A read error may produce the germline difference seen at one junction end. The chain joins TRBV4-3 to TRBJ1-2; D gene ambiguous. The CDR3 runs 17 residues. Germline CDR1 is LGHNA and CDR2 is YSLEER. The CDR3 DNA is TGCGCCATCAGCCAAGATCTGGGAGGGAGTTTTGACTATGGCTACACCTTC. Residues: CAISQDLGGSFDYGYTF.

This clonotype was observed a few times. The chain uses TRBV11-2 and TRBJ1-4; 8 bases agree with TRBD1. Germline assignment: CDR1 SGHAT and CDR2 FQNNGV. Trimming at V came to 5 bases and at J to 10 bases, leaving 9 bases not matched to a gene. This CDR3 has 14 residues. The CDR3 loop is CASSVLQGAGKLFF. DNA of the CDR3: TGTGCCAGCAGCGTGCTCCAGGGGGCTGGAAAACTGTTTTTT.

The chain has TRBV4-2 and TRBJ2-2, with TRBD2 as a possible D gene (6 bases). Germline V gene lookup returns CDR1 LGHNA and CDR2 YNFKEQ. The V end was cut by 4 bases, the J end by 6 bases, with 15 bases between. This CDR3 has 15 residues. The CDR3 region has the DNA TGTGCCAGCAGCCTTACCGGCGGGGCAGCCGGGGAGCTGTTTTTT. Translated, it gives CASSLTGGAAGELFF.

CDR3 amino acids: CASSLAGRGGLAKNIQYF. The DNA of the CDR3 is TGCGCCAGCAGCTTGGCTGGCAGGGGAGGACTAGCCAAAAACATTCAGTACTTC. This chain links TRBV5-1 with TRBJ2-4, with D tentatively TRBD1 or TRBD2 (6 bases each). The germline V gene has CDR1 SGHRS and CDR2 YFSETQ. The CDR3 is made up of 18 amino acids. With 0 bases removed from V and 0 bases from J, the gap between germline ends came to 16 bases.